These T cell receptor beta chains were read from a single sample in a study of blood T cell repertoires in COVID-19. Profiling relied on immunoSEQ multiplex PCR, and the TCRdb table lists in-frame clones only, not all of them. The sample shows tens of thousands of clones, 85% to 90% of them seen only once. Sample: peripheral blood. The receptors derive from a woman in her seventies with active COVID-19. The CDR3 runs from the conserved cysteine through the conserved F or W. Each record gives: D gene, V gene, J gene, CDR3 DNA, CDR3 protein. A D gene is named only where the DNA matches it firmly.

NA	TRBV10-3	TRBJ2-7	TGTGCCATCAGTGAGGTACAGGTTGAGCAGTACTTC	CAISEVQVEQYF
TRBD1	TRBV7-2	TRBJ2-5	TGTGCCAGCAGCTTACTCTGGTCATTGGCAGGGGGCAATCAAGAGACCCAGTACTTC	CASSLLWSLAGGNQETQYF
NA	TRBV19	TRBJ1-1	TGTGCCAGTATCGGGGTTTGGAACACTGAAGCTTTCTTT	CASIGVWNTEAFF
NA	TRBV2	TRBJ2-7	TGTGCCAGCGAGAGCTACGAGCAGTACTTC	CASESYEQYF
TRBD2	TRBV2	TRBJ2-3	TGTGCCAGCAGCGGTAGCGGGGGGGCTGGAGATACGCAGTATTTT	CASSGSGGAGDTQYF
NA	TRBV21-1	TRBJ2-5	TGTGCCAGTAACGCTATCAGGCAAGAGACCCAGTACTTC	CASNAIRQETQYF
NA	TRBV2	TRBJ1-5	TGTGCCAGCCAGAATAGCAATCAGCCCCAGCATTTT	CASQNSNQPQHF
NA	TRBV9	TRBJ2-1	TGTGCCAGCAGCCCCCGCCACCAGACAGAGGATGAGCAGTTCTTC	CASSPRHQTEDEQFF
TRBD1	TRBV24-1	TRBJ2-1	TGTGCCACCAGTGATAGGGGGCAGGGTAAGAATGAGCAGTTCTTC	CATSDRGQGKNEQFF
NA	TRBV12-3/TRBV12-4	TRBJ1-5	TGTGCCAGCAGTTCAGGGAATCAGCCCCAGCATTTT	CASSSGNQPQHF
TRBD2	TRBV28	TRBJ2-3	TGTGCCAGCCTCCTCCCCGGGGGGGGCACAGATACGCAGTATTTT	CASLLPGGGTDTQYF
TRBD1	TRBV5-1	TRBJ1-1	TGCGCCAGCAGCTTGGAGGACAGGAGTTACACTGAAGCTTTCTTT	CASSLEDRSYTEAFF
TRBD1	TRBV4-3	TRBJ1-4	TGCGCCAGCAGTAACAGGGGGTCGACTAATGAAAAACTGTTTTTT	CASSNRGSTNEKLFF
TRBD1	TRBV6-1	TRBJ2-2	TGTGCCAGCAGTGAAGGCAGGGACAGTCAGAACACCGGGGAGCTGTTTTTT	CASSEGRDSQNTGELFF
TRBD2	TRBV15	TRBJ2-5	TGTGCCACCAGCAGTGGACAGGGGCACGTAGCGGGGGGGCCTCGTGAGACCCAGTACTTC	CATSSGQGHVAGGPRETQYF
NA	TRBV5-4	TRBJ2-5	TGTGCCAGCAGCTTCGGGACTGAAGAGACCCAGTACTTC	CASSFGTEETQYF
NA	TRBV5-1	TRBJ2-7	TGCGCCAGCAGGCTGGAGGAGGGAGCCGAGCAGTACTTC	CASRLEEGAEQYF
NA	TRBV30	TRBJ1-4	TGTGCCTGGAGTGTACAGGGAGTCGGTGAAAAACTGTTTTTT	CAWSVQGVGEKLFF
TRBD1	TRBV27	TRBJ1-5	TGTGCCAGCAGTTTATCGGGGACAGAGCGATTCAATCAGCCCCAGCATTTT	CASSLSGTERFNQPQHF
NA	TRBV30	TRBJ2-3	TGTGCCTGGAGTGTGGCGGTGAGCACAGATACGCAGTATTTT	CAWSVAVSTDTQYF